The text below deals with one T cell receptor beta chain. The source of the sample is a study of control samples from healthy donors and cancer patients. The protocol was immunoSEQ multiplex PCR, while the TCRdb copy is restricted to in-frame clones and leaves out a portion. The sample records roughly 90,000 clones, more than 85% being singletons. The CDR3 has 13 residues. V was clipped by 5 bases and J by 7 bases; unmatched bases: 4. Germline V gives CDR1 SGHRS, CDR2 YFSETQ. The gene calls are TRBV5-1 and TRBJ2-4; 9 bases line up with TRBD1. This clonotype was sampled from a woman in her twenties or thirties in good health. Sequenced material: blood. The DNA for the CDR3 is TGCGCCAGCAGACGGACAGGGGAGAACATTCAGTACTTC. It translates to CASRRTGENIQYF.